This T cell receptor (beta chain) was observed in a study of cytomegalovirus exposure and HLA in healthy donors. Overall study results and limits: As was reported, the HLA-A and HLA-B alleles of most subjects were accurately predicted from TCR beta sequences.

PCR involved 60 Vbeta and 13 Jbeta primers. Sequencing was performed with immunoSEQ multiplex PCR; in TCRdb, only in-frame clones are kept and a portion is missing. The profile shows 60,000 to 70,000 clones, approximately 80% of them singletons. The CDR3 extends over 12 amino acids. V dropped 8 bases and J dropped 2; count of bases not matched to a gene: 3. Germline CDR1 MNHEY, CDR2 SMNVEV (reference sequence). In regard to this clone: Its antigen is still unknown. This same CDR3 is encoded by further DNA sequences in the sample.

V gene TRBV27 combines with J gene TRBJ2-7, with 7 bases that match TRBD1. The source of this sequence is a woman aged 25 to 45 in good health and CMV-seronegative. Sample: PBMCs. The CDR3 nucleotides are TGTGCCAGCCGGACAGGAGCCTACGAGCAGTACTTC. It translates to CASRTGAYEQYF.